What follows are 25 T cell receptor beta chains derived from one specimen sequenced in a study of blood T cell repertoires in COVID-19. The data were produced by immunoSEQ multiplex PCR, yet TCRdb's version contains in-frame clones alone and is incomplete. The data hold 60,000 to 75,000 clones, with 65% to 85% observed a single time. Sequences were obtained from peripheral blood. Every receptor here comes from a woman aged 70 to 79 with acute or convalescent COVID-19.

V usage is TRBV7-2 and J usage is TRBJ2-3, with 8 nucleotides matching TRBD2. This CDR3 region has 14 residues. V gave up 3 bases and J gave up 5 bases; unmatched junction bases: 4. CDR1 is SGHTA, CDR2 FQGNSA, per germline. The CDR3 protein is CASSFNGGVDTQYF. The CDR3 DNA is TGTGCCAGCAGCTTCAACGGGGGGGTAGATACGCAGTATTTT.

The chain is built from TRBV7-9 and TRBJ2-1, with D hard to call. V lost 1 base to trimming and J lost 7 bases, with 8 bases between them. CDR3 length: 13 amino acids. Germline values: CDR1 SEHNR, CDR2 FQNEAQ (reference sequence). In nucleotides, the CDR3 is TGTGCCAGCAGCTTAGGACATATGAATGAGCAGTTCTTC. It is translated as CASSLGHMNEQFF.

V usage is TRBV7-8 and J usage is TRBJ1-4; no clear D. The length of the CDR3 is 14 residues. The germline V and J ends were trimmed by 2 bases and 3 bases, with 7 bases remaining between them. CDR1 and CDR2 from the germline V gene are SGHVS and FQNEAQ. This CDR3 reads CASSLFLANEKLFF. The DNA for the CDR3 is TGTGCCAGCAGCTTATTTTTAGCTAATGAAAAACTGTTTTTT.

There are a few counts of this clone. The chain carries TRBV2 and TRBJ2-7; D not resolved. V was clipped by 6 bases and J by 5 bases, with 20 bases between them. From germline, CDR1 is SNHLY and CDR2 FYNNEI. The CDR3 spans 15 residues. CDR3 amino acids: CASRKQWIRWDEQYF. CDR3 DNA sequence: TGTGCCAGCAGAAAACAGTGGATCCGGTGGGACGAGCAGTACTTC. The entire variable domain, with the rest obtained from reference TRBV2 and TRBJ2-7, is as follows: EPEVTQTPSHQVTQMGQEVILRCVPISNHLYFYWYRQILGQKVEFLVSFYNNEISEKSEIFDDQFSVERPDGSNFTLKIRSTKLEDSAMYFCASRKQWIRWDEQYFGPGTRLTVT.

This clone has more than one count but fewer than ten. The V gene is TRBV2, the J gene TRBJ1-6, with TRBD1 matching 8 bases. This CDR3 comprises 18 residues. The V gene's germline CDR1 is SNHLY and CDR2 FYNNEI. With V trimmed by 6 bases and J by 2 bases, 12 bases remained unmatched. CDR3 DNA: TGTGCCAGCAGAGATGGGACAGGCGTTTTCACCTATAATTCACCCCTCCACTTT. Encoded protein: CASRDGTGVFTYNSPLHF.

DNA for the CDR3: TGTGCCAGCAGCTTACTCACCGTGGAGACCTACGAGCAGTACTTC. Translated, it gives CASSLLTVETYEQYF. V usage is TRBV11-3 and J usage is TRBJ2-7; D uncertain. This CDR3 has 15 residues. V was shortened by 2 bases and J by 2 bases, with 13 bases between the two germline ends. Per germline, CDR1 SGHNT and CDR2 YENEEA.

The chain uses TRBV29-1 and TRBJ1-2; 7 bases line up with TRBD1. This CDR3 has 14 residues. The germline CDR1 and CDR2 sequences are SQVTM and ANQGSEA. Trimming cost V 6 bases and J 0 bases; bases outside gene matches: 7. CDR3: CSVETGRANYGYTF. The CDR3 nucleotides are TGCAGCGTGGAGACAGGGCGAGCTAACTATGGCTACACCTTC.

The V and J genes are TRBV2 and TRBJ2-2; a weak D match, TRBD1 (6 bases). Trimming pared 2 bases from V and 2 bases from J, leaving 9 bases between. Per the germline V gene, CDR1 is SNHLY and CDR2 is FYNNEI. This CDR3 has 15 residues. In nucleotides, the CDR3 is TGTGCCAGCAGTGAATACAGGGTAAACACCGGGGAGCTGTTTTTT. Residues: CASSEYRVNTGELFF.

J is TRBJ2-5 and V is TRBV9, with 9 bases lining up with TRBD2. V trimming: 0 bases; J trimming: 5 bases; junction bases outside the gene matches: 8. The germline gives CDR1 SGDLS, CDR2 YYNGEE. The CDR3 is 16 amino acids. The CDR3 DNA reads TGTGCCAGCAGCGTAGCTCTTGGCGGGGGGGACGAGACCCAGTACTTC. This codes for CASSVALGGGDETQYF.

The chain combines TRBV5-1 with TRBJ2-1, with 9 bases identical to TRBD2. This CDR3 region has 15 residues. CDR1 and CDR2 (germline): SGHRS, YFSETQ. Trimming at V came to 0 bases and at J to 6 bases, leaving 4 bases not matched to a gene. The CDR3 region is CASSLGAGGRNEQFF. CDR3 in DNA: TGCGCCAGCAGCTTGGGAGCGGGGGGCCGCAATGAGCAGTTCTTC.

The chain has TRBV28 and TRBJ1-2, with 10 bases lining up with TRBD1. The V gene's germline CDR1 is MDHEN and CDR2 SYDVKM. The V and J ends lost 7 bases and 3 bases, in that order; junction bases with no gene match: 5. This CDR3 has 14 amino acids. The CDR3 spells CASNDRGHDYGYTF. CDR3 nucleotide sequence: TGTGCCAGCAACGACAGGGGGCACGACTATGGCTACACCTTC.

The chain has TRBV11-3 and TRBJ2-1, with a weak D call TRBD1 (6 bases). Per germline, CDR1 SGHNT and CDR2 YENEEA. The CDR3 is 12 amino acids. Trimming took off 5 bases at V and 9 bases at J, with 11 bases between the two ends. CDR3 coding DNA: TGTGCCAGCAGCCTGGGACACCGTGAGCAGTTCTTC. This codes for CASSLGHREQFF. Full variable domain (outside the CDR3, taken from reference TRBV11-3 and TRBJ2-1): EAGVVQSPRYKIIEKKQPVAFWCNPISGHNTLYWYLQNLGQGPELLIRYENEEAVDDSQLPKDRFSAERLKGVDSTLKIQPAELGDSAVYLCASSLGHREQFFGPGTRLTVL.

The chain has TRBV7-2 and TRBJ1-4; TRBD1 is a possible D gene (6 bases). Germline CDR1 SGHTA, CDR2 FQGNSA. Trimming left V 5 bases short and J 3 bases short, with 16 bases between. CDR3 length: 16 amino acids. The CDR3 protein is CASSPPATGPNEKLFF. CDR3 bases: TGTGCCAGCAGCCCCCCTGCGACAGGACCTAATGAAAAACTGTTTTTT.

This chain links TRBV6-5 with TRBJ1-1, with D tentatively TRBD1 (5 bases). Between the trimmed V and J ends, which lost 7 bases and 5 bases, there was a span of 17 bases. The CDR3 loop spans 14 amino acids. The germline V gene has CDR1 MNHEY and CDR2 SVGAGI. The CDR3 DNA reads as TGTGCCAGCAATTTTCGGCAGGGAGGTACTGAAGCTTTCTTT. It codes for CASNFRQGGTEAFF.

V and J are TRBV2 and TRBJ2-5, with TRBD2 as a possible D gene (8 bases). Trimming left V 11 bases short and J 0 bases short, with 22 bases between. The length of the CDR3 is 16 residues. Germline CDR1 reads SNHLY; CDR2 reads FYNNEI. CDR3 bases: TGTGCCTCCAGTGGGGGACAGCGGGGGAACCAAGAGACCCAGTACTTC. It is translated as CASSGGQRGNQETQYF.

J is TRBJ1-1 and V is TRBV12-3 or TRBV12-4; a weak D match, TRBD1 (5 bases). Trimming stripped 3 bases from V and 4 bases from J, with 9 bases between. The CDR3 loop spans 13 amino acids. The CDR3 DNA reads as TGTGCCAGCAGTTTCAGGGAGGTCACTGAAGCTTTCTTT. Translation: CASSFREVTEAFF.

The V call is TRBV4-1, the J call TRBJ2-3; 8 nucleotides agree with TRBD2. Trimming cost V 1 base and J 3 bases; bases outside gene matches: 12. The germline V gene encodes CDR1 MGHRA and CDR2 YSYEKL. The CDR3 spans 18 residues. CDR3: CASSQVVFSGVLTDTQYF. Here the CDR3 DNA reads TGCGCCAGCAGCCAAGTAGTATTTAGCGGGGTCTTAACAGATACGCAGTATTTT.

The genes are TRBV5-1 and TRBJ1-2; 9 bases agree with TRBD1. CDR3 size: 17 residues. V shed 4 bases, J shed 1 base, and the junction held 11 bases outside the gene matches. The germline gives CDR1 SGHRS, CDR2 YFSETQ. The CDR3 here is CASSVAGTGKVNYGYTF. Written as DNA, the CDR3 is TGCGCCAGCAGCGTAGCCGGGACAGGGAAAGTTAACTATGGCTACACCTTC. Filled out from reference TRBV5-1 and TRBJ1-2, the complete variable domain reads KAGVTQTPRYLIKTRGQQVTLSCSPISGHRSVSWYQQTPGQGLQFLFEYFSETQRNKGNFPGRFSGRQFSNSRSEMNVSTLELGDSALYLCASSVAGTGKVNYGYTFGSGTRLTVV.

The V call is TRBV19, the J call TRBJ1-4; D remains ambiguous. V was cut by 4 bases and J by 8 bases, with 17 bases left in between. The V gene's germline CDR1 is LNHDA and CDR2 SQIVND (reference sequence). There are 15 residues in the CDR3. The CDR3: CASSSGTTDREKLFF. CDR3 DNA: TGTGCCAGTAGTAGCGGAACAACTGATAGGGAAAAACTGTTTTTT.

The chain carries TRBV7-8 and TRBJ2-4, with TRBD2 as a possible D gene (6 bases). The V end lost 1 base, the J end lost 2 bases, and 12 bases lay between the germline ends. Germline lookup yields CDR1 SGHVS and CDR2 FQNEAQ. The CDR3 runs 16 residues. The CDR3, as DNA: TGTGCCAGCAGCTTAGGGGGGGTTGCGACCAAAAACATTCAGTACTTC. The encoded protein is CASSLGGVATKNIQYF.

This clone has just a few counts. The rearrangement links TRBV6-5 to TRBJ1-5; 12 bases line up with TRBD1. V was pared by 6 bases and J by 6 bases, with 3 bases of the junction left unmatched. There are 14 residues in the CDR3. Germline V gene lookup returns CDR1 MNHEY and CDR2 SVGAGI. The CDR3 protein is CASRGTGGGQPQHF. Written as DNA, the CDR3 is TGTGCCAGCAGGGGGACAGGGGGCGGTCAGCCCCAGCATTTT.

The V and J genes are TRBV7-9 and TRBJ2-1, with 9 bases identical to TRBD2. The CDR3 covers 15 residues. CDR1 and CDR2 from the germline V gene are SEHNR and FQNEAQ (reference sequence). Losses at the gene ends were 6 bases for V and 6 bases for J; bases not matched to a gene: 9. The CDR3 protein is CASSQPGTSRNEQFF. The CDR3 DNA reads TGTGCCAGCAGTCAACCCGGGACTAGCCGCAATGAGCAGTTCTTC. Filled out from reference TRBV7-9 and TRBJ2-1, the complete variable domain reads DTGVSQNPRHKITKRGQNVTFRCDPISEHNRLYWYRQTLGQGPEFLTYFQNEAQLEKSRLLSDRFSAERPKGSFSTLEIQRTEQGDSAMYLCASSQPGTSRNEQFFGPGTRLTVL.

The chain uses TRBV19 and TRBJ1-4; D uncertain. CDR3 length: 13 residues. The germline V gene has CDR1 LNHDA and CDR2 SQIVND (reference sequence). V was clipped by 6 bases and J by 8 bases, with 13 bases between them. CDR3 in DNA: TGTGCCAGTAGGGGGTTAGCGGGCGAAAAACTGTTTTTT. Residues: CASRGLAGEKLFF.

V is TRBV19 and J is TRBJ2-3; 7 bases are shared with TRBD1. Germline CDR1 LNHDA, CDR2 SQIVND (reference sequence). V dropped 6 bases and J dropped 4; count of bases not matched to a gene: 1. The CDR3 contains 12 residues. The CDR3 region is CASRTGPDTQYF. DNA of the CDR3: TGTGCCAGTAGGACAGGGCCAGATACGCAGTATTTT.

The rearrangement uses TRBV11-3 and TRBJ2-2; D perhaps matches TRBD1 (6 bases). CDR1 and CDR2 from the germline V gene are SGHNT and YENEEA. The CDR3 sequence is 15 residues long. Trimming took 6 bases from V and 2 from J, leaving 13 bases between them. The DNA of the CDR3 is TGTGCCAGCAGTAAACAGGGCTTTAACACCGGGGAGCTGTTTTTT. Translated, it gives CASSKQGFNTGELFF. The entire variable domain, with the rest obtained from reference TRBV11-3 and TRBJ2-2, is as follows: EAGVVQSPRYKIIEKKQPVAFWCNPISGHNTLYWYLQNLGQGPELLIRYENEEAVDDSQLPKDRFSAERLKGVDSTLKIQPAELGDSAVYLCASSKQGFNTGELFFGEGSRLTVL.